The 7 T cell receptor beta chains below were found in one sample sequenced in a study of post-analysis software for immune sequencing data. Overall study results and limits: Patients had higher frequencies than controls of five or six TRBV segments, including TRBV5-6, TRBV5-1 and TRBV20-1.

Carried by the TCR beta cDNA libraries were unique molecular identifiers. TCRdb re-analysed the PCR reads in MiXCR, keeping a single row per CDR3 protein. Here the sample spans approximately 730,000 distinct CDR3 sequences, roughly 30% being singletons. Antigens of these TCRs are unknown. The specimen sequenced was blood. Source of these receptors: a girl between 5 and 17 years old with multiple sclerosis.

This sequence joins TRBV5-1 and TRBJ2-4, with 8 bases lining up with TRBD2. Germline lookup yields CDR1 SGHRS and CDR2 YFSETQ. V gave up 4 bases and J gave up 2 bases; unmatched junction bases: 2. CDR3 size: 14 residues. CDR3 sequence reads: CASSGGGPKNIQYF. DNA for the CDR3: TGCGCCAGCAGCGGCGGGGGGCCCAAAAACATTCAGTACTTC.

This clonotype was detected only a few times. The chain is built from TRBV7-9 and TRBJ2-1, with TRBD2 matching 8 bases. The CDR3 loop spans 15 amino acids. V was clipped by 7 bases and J by 4 bases; unmatched bases: 9. Germline loops: CDR1 SEHNR, CDR2 FQNEAQ (reference sequence). Here the CDR3 reads CASTRGGPAYNEQFF. CDR3 nucleotide sequence: TGTGCCAGCACCCGGGGGGGCCCCGCATACAATGAGCAGTTCTTC.

Notes on this clonotype: The junction shows a germline mismatch at one end, possibly a read error. The V call is TRBV7-2, the J call TRBJ2-5, with 11 bases that match TRBD1. The CDR3 has 14 residues. Germline CDR1 reads SGHTA; CDR2 reads FQGNSA. The chain's CDR3 is CANSPGQGAETQYF. The CDR3 DNA reads TGTGCCAACAGCCCAGGACAGGGGGCAGAGACCCAGTACTTC. Combining the CDR3 with reference TRBV7-2 and TRBJ2-5 gives the whole variable domain GAGVSQSPSNKVTEKGKDVELRCDPISGHTALYWYRQSLGQGLEFLIYFQGNSAPDKSGLPSDRFSAERTGGSVSTLTIQRTQQEDSAVYLCANSPGQGAETQYFGPGTRLLVL.

The chain uses TRBV5-1 and TRBJ2-5; maybe TRBD2 (6 bases). Per germline, CDR1 SGHRS and CDR2 YFSETQ. The V end lost 0 bases, the J end lost 4 bases, and 10 bases lay between the germline ends. The CDR3 covers 14 residues. The CDR3 nucleotides read TGCGCCAGCAGCTTGGTTTCGGGAGCAGAGACCCAGTACTTC. Residues: CASSLVSGAETQYF.

The gene calls are TRBV7-9 and TRBJ2-7; D is ambiguous. The CDR3 spans 11 residues. Germline CDR1 and CDR2: SEHNR and FQNEAQ (reference sequence). Trimming stripped 7 bases from V and 5 bases from J, with 9 bases between. CDR3 DNA: TGTGCCAGCACCGTCTCAAACGAGCAGTACTTC. Its protein is CASTVSNEQYF.

Regarding this clonotype: This sequence may be a read error, since a much larger clone differs from it by one base. The rearrangement uses TRBV18 and TRBJ2-1; D is perhaps TRBD2 (5 bases). Germline loops: CDR1 KGHSH, CDR2 LQKENI. This CDR3 contains 14 residues. CDR3 region: CASSPLEVYKEQFF. CDR3 nucleotide sequence: TGTGCCAGCTCACCGTTGGAGGTCTACAAGGAGCAGTTCTTC.

The chain has TRBV6-5 and TRBJ2-5; TRBD2 agrees at 12 bases. CDR3 length: 19 residues. V lost 6 bases to trimming and J lost 0 bases; unmatched junction nucleotides: 14. Germline V lookup: CDR1 MNHEY, CDR2 SVGAGI. In DNA form, the CDR3 reads TGTGCCAGCAGCCACCCGAGACTAACTAGCGGGGGGCACCAAGAGACCCAGTACTTC. As protein: CASSHPRLTSGGHQETQYF.